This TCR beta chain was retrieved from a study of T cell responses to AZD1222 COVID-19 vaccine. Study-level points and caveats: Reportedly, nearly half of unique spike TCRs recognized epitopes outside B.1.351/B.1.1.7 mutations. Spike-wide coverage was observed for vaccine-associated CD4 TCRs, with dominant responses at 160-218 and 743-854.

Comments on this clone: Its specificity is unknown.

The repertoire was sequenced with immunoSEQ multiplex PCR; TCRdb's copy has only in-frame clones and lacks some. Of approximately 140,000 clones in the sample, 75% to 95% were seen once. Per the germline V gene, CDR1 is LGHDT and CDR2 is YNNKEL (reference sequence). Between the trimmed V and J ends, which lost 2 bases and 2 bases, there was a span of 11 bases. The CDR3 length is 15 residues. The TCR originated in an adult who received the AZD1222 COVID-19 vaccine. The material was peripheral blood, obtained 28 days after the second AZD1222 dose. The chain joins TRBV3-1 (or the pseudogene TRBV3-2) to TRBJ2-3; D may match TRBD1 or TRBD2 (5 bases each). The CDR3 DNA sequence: TGTGCCAGCAGCCAAACTCTGGGACCCACAGATACGCAGTATTTT. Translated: CASSQTLGPTDTQYF.